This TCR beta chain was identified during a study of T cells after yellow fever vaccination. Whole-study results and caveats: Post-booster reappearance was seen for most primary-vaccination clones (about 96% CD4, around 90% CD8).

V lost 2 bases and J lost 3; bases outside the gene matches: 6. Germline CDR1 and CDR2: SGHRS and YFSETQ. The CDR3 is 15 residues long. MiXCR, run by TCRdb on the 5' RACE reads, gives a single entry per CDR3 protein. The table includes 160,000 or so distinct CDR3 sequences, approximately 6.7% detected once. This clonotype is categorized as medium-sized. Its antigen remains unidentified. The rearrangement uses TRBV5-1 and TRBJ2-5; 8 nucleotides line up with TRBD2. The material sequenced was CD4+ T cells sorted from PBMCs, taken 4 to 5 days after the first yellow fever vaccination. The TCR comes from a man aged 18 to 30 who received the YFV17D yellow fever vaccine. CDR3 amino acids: CASSLFFSGEETQYF. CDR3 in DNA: TGCGCCAGCAGCTTATTTTTTAGCGGGGAAGAGACCCAGTACTTC.